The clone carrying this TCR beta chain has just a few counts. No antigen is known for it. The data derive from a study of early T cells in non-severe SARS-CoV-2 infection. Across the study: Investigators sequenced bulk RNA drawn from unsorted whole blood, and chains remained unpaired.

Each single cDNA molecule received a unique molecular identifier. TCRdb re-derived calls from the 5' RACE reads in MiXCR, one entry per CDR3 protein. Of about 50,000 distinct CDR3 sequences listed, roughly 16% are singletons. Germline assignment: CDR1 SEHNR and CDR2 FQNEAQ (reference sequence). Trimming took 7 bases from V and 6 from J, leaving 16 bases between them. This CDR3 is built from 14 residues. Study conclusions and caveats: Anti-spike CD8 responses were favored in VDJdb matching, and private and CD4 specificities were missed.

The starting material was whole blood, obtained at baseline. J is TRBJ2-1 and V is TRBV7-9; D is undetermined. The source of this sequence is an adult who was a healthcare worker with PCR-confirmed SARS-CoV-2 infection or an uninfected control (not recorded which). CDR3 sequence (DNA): TGTGCCAGCACCCCTCCGAGCCAACCCAATGAGCAGTTCTTC. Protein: CASTPPSQPNEQFF.